The 17 T cell receptor beta chains below all came from one sample that was sequenced in a study of early T cells in non-severe SARS-CoV-2 infection. Via MiXCR, TCRdb re-called the 5' RACE reads, giving one row per CDR3 protein. Here the sample spans some 97,000 distinct CDR3 sequences, 11% being singletons. Here the sequenced sample was whole blood, taken at baseline. Receptors were obtained from an adult who was a healthcare worker with PCR-confirmed SARS-CoV-2 infection or an uninfected control (not recorded which).

Many counts were recorded for this clonotype. This sequence joins TRBV6-5 and TRBJ1-2, with 7 nucleotides matching TRBD1. Losses at the gene ends were 5 bases for V and 5 bases for J; bases not matched to a gene: 14. The CDR3 sequence is 16 residues long. Germline loops: CDR1 MNHEY, CDR2 SVGAGI. CDR3 nucleotides: TGTGCCAGCAGTCCAACCGGACAGGCACTAGGGTATGGCTACACCTTC. Amino acids: CASSPTGQALGYGYTF.

There are a few counts of this clonotype. The chain has TRBV5-4 and TRBJ1-2; perhaps TRBD1 as D (5 bases). In germline, CDR1 is SGHNT, CDR2 YYREEE (reference sequence). Trimming took 2 bases from V and 4 from J, leaving 9 bases between them. The CDR3 covers 13 residues. DNA of the CDR3: TGTGCCAGCAGCTTTACAGGTTCCTATGGCTACACCTTC. It codes for CASSFTGSYGYTF.

This clonotype was seen ten or more times. The chain couples TRBV7-2 to TRBJ2-7; 8 bases fit TRBD1. The CDR3 spans 16 residues. The ends lost 4 bases at V and 0 bases at J; junction bases unmatched: 8. From germline, CDR1 is SGHTA and CDR2 FQGNSA. Here the CDR3 DNA reads TGTGCCAGCAGCTGGACGACAGGGGCCCGCTCCTACGAGCAGTACTTC. This gives the protein CASSWTTGARSYEQYF.

This chain joins TRBV28 and TRBJ2-7; D gene ambiguous. The CDR3 sequence is 14 residues long. Trimming stripped 2 bases from V and 0 bases from J, with 8 bases between. CDR1 and CDR2 (germline): MDHEN, SYDVKM. The CDR3 nucleotides read TGTGCCAGCAGTTTAAGCTCCGCCTCCTACGAGCAGTACTTC. Amino acids: CASSLSSASYEQYF.

This clonotype was counted a few times. The chain couples TRBV2 to TRBJ2-3; D is uncertain. The CDR3 has 11 amino acids. V gave up 7 bases and J gave up 6 bases, with 8 bases separating them. Germline V gene sequence: CDR1 SNHLY, CDR2 FYNNEI. As DNA, the CDR3 is TGTGCCAGCACCCTCTCCGATACGCAGTATTTT. This sequence encodes CASTLSDTQYF.

The chain is built from TRBV5-1 and TRBJ2-1; 7 bases are a match to TRBD2. The germline gives CDR1 SGHRS, CDR2 YFSETQ. The CDR3 loop spans 18 amino acids. The V segment lost 0 bases and the J segment 9 bases; nucleotides outside the gene matches: 18. CDR3 in amino acids: CASSLGRQPGPSGGEQFF. CDR3 coding DNA: TGCGCCAGCAGCTTGGGACGTCAGCCGGGACCATCGGGGGGTGAGCAGTTCTTC.

The V call is TRBV7-8, the J call TRBJ1-5, with TRBD1 as a possible D gene (5 bases). Germline lookup yields CDR1 SGHVS and CDR2 FQNEAQ. With 3 bases removed from V and 5 bases from J, the gap between germline ends came to 11 bases. This CDR3 has 14 amino acids. As DNA, the CDR3 is TGTGCCAGCAGCTTTGGAGGGACCCATCAGCCCCAGCATTTT. Its protein product is CASSFGGTHQPQHF.

This clonotype was counted many times. V gene TRBV28 combines with J gene TRBJ2-7; D unresolved. Germline V CDR1 and CDR2: MDHEN, SYDVKM. Trimming took 7 bases from V and 3 from J, leaving 13 bases between them. This CDR3 spans 13 amino acids. The CDR3 spells CASTNSGVYEQYF. In DNA form, the CDR3 reads TGTGCCAGCACTAATAGTGGCGTCTACGAGCAGTACTTC.

This clonotype was counted many times. J is TRBJ1-4 and V is TRBV5-6, with 8 positions matching TRBD1. The V and J ends lost 4 bases and 0 bases, in that order; junction bases with no gene match: 2. The germline gives CDR1 SGHDT, CDR2 YYEEEE. The CDR3 spans 15 residues. Here the CDR3 reads CASSRQGTTNEKLFF. The CDR3 nucleotides read TGTGCCAGCAGCCGACAGGGGACAACTAATGAAAAACTGTTTTTT.

This clonotype was found a few times. The CDR3, as DNA: TGTGCCAGCTCACCAGGACATAGCTCTGGAAACACCATATATTTT. Its protein is CASSPGHSSGNTIYF. The J gene is TRBJ1-3, the V gene TRBV18, with D perhaps TRBD1 (5 bases). Germline CDR1 KGHSH, CDR2 LQKENI. V shed 2 bases and J shed 0 bases, with 8 bases lying between them. The CDR3 is 15 amino acids.

In this sample, this clonotype turned up many times. V and J are TRBV6-2 or TRBV6-3 and TRBJ1-5; D not resolved. This CDR3 comprises 16 residues. Germline V gives CDR1 MNHEY, CDR2 SVGEGT. The germline V and J ends were trimmed by 3 bases and 3 bases, with 15 bases remaining between them. The CDR3 here is CASSYFGPNSNQPQHF. The CDR3 DNA sequence: TGTGCCAGCAGTTATTTCGGACCCAACTCCAATCAGCCCCAGCATTTT.

The rearrangement joins TRBV12-3 or TRBV12-4 to TRBJ2-7; 8 positions match TRBD1. The V and J ends lost 3 bases and 9 bases, in that order; junction bases with no gene match: 7. This CDR3 region has 13 residues. The CDR3 protein is CASSFGQGNGQYF. In DNA form, the CDR3 reads TGTGCCAGCAGTTTCGGACAGGGAAACGGGCAGTACTTC.

This clonotype was counted many times. The chain combines TRBV20-1 with TRBJ1-4; TRBD1 is a possible D gene (6 bases). The germline CDR1 and CDR2 sequences are DFQATT and SNEGSKA (reference sequence). The CDR3 is 14 amino acids. The V end was cut by 6 bases, the J end by 7 bases, with 18 bases between. Written as DNA, the CDR3 is TGCAGTGCCGCAAACAGGGAGTGGGCTGAAAAACTGTTTTTT. Protein product: CSAANREWAEKLFF.

In the case of this clonotype: The junction shows a germline mismatch at one end, possibly a read error. V and J are TRBV20-1 and TRBJ1-2, with D hard to call. In germline, CDR1 is DFQATT, CDR2 SNEGSKA (reference sequence). This CDR3 is 13 amino acids long. The CDR3, as DNA: TGCAGTACTAGCAACGACCTAAGATATGGCTACACCTTC. Protein: CSTSNDLRYGYTF.

J is TRBJ2-1 and V is TRBV9; TRBD2 agrees at 13 bases. V was clipped by 0 bases and J by 5 bases; unmatched bases: 2. Germline V gene sequence: CDR1 SGDLS, CDR2 YYNGEE. This CDR3 is built from 16 residues. The CDR3 DNA sequence: TGTGCCAGCAGCGTAGCTGGACTAGCGGGGGACAATGAGCAGTTCTTC. It specifies CASSVAGLAGDNEQFF.

Here the CDR3 reads CASGTSGIDEQFF. CDR3 coding DNA: TGTGCCAGCGGGACTAGCGGTATCGATGAGCAGTTCTTC. V is TRBV7-3 and J is TRBJ2-1; 11 positions agree with TRBD2. CDR3 length: 13 residues. Looked up from germline, CDR1 is SGHTA and CDR2 is FQGTGA. V lost 8 bases and J lost 8; bases outside the gene matches: 5.

This clonotype was detected only a few times. This chain's CDR3 is CASSLAGGPGGNTIYF. The DNA of the CDR3 is TGTGCCAGCAGCTTAGCGGGGGGACCAGGTGGAAACACCATATATTTT. The genes are TRBV7-2 and TRBJ1-3; tentatively, D is TRBD1 (5 bases). The length of the CDR3 is 16 residues. Germline CDR1 reads SGHTA; CDR2 reads FQGNSA. V lost 0 bases and J lost 3, with 12 bases in between. Full variable domain (remainder filled in from reference TRBV7-2 and TRBJ1-3): GAGVSQSPSNKVTEKGKDVELRCDPISGHTALYWYRQSLGQGLEFLIYFQGNSAPDKSGLPSDRFSAERTGGSVSTLTIQRTQQEDSAVYLCASSLAGGPGGNTIYFGEGSWLTVV.